This T cell receptor (beta chain) comes out of a study of patients and donors after allogeneic stem cell transplantation. A single record per CDR3 protein comes from TCRdb applying MiXCR to the RT-PCR reads. The repertoire has 800,000 to 1,000,000 distinct CDR3 sequences, over 15% of them found once; the top ten carry around 5.5%. The CDR3 runs 15 residues. The V gene lost 2 bases and the J gene lost 1 base, with 10 bases spanning the gap. Per the germline V gene, CDR1 is SGHTA and CDR2 is FQGNSA. The specimen was blood, either unsorted or a sorted T cell fraction (not recorded which). This chain connects TRBV7-2 to TRBJ2-3; D uncertain. The clonotype comes from a human donor who was either an allogeneic HSCT recipient or a stem cell or donor lymphocyte infusion donor (not recorded which). It is not recorded whose cells these are; they may come from a transplant donor. CDR3 in amino acids: CASSLFRVRTDTQYF. DNA of the CDR3: TGTGCCAGCAGCTTATTTAGGGTACGCACAGATACGCAGTATTTT. The complete variable domain, with remaining parts taken from reference TRBV7-2 and TRBJ2-3, reads GAGVSQSPSNKVTEKGKDVELRCDPISGHTALYWYRQSLGQGLEFLIYFQGNSAPDKSGLPSDRFSAERTGGSVSTLTIQRTQQEDSAVYLCASSLFRVRTDTQYFGPGTRLTVL.